These 21 T cell receptor beta chains were all obtained from the same sample, sequenced in a study of blood T cell repertoires in COVID-19. The data were produced by immunoSEQ multiplex PCR, yet TCRdb's version contains in-frame clones alone and is incomplete. The data show about 130,000 clones, with over 75% seen just once and over 1% held by the top ten. Specimen: peripheral blood. The receptors originated from a woman aged 80 or over with acute or convalescent COVID-19.

The chain couples TRBV5-5 to TRBJ2-7, with 12 bases matching TRBD1. The CDR3 loop spans 13 amino acids. The germline gives CDR1 SGHKS, CDR2 YYEKEE (reference sequence). V lost 4 bases, J lost 11 bases, and 7 bases stayed unmatched. CDR3 bases: TGTGCCAGCAGCCGGGACAGGGGGCTGCAAGAGTACTTC. Translation gives CASSRDRGLQEYF.

The chain uses TRBV4-1 and TRBJ1-6; D gene ambiguous. V was shortened by 5 bases and J by 8 bases, with 7 bases between the two germline ends. Germline values: CDR1 MGHRA, CDR2 YSYEKL. The CDR3 is 12 residues long. CDR3 sequence (DNA): TGCGCCAGCAGCAATAGAGATTCACCCCTCCACTTT. Residues: CASSNRDSPLHF.

This chain connects TRBV7-9 to TRBJ2-5; 15 bases fit TRBD2. Germline values: CDR1 SEHNR, CDR2 FQNEAQ (reference sequence). CDR3 length equals 17 residues. V was clipped by 4 bases and J by 5 bases; unmatched bases: 8. The CDR3 sequence: CASSSWTSGRAAETQYF. The CDR3 nucleotides are TGTGCCAGCAGCTCCTGGACTAGCGGGAGGGCCGCGGAGACCCAGTACTTC. Looking up the rest from reference TRBV7-9 and TRBJ2-5 gives the full variable domain: DTGVSQNPRHKITKRGQNVTFRCDPISEHNRLYWYRQTLGQGPEFLTYFQNEAQLEKSRLLSDRFSAERPKGSFSTLEIQRTEQGDSAMYLCASSSWTSGRAAETQYFGPGTRLLVL.

The chain links TRBV19 to TRBJ2-3, with TRBD2 matching over 7 bases. The CDR3 contains 14 residues. Losses at the gene ends were 6 bases for V and 3 bases for J; bases not matched to a gene: 6. Germline values: CDR1 LNHDA, CDR2 SQIVND (reference sequence). The CDR3 nucleotides are TGTGCCAGTAGATTGACTAGCTATACAGATACGCAGTATTTT. Translation: CASRLTSYTDTQYF.

The chain combines TRBV7-7 with TRBJ2-2; TRBD2 might be the D (5 bases). CDR3 length equals 16 residues. Germline V lookup: CDR1 SSHAT, CDR2 FNYEAQ (reference sequence). V was clipped by 1 base and J by 0 bases, with 9 bases between them. Written as DNA, the CDR3 is TGTGCCAGCAGCTTAGGTGTCGGGGCGAACACCGGGGAGCTGTTTTTT. It specifies CASSLGVGANTGELFF.

This rearrangement joins TRBV12-3 or TRBV12-4 to TRBJ2-7; D might be TRBD2 (5 bases). V was cut by 4 bases and J by 1 base, with 8 bases left in between. The CDR3 is made up of 13 amino acids. DNA for the CDR3: TGTGCCAGCAGTTCTACTAGTTCCTACGAGCAGTACTTC. Translated: CASSSTSSYEQYF.

This sequence joins TRBV19 and TRBJ1-5, with no clear D. The CDR3 consists of 14 residues. Germline CDR1 LNHDA, CDR2 SQIVND (reference sequence). V gave up 6 bases and J gave up 4 bases, with 13 bases separating them. The CDR3 DNA reads as TGTGCCAGTAGAACGGTTGGCGGGAATCAGCCCCAGCATTTT. Translation gives CASRTVGGNQPQHF. The full variable domain, with the rest looked up from reference TRBV19 and TRBJ1-5, is DGGITQSPKYLFRKEGQNVTLSCEQNLNHDAMYWYRQDPGQGLRLIYYSQIVNDFQKGDIAEGYSVSREKKESFPLTVTSAQKNPTAFYLCASRTVGGNQPQHFGDGTRLSIL.

The V call is TRBV5-4, the J call TRBJ1-2; 7 bases are shared with TRBD1. After removal of 4 bases from V and 5 bases from J, the junction contained 5 bases not matched to a gene. Looked up from germline, CDR1 is SGHNT and CDR2 is YYREEE (reference sequence). This CDR3 spans 13 amino acids. The CDR3 region has the DNA TGTGCCAGCAGCGAGGGACAGATATATGGCTACACCTTC. This translates into CASSEGQIYGYTF.

This chain links TRBV24-1 with TRBJ2-5; 8 nucleotides agree with TRBD1. The V segment lost 5 bases and the J segment 5 bases; nucleotides outside the gene matches: 6. Germline assignment: CDR1 KGHDR and CDR2 SFDVKD. This CDR3 spans 14 amino acids. The CDR3 loop reads CATSGDRLGETQYF. In DNA, the CDR3 is TGTGCCACCAGTGGGGACAGGCTCGGGGAGACCCAGTACTTC.

The chain employs TRBV20-1 and TRBJ1-5, with a weak D call TRBD1 (6 bases). The CDR3 contains 14 residues. V was trimmed by 3 bases and J by 3 bases, leaving 12 bases between them. Germline V lookup: CDR1 DFQATT, CDR2 SNEGSKA (reference sequence). The CDR3 here is CSASPRTDNQPQHF. In nucleotides, the CDR3 is TGCAGTGCTAGTCCCCGGACAGACAATCAGCCCCAGCATTTT.

CDR3 in DNA: TGTGCCAGCAGCGTAGCGGGGGGCGTAGTTCCCGGGGAGCTGTTTTTT. Residues: CASSVAGGVVPGELFF. The chain is built from TRBV9 and TRBJ2-2; D perhaps matches TRBD2 (7 bases). V lost 0 bases, J lost 6 bases, and 15 bases lay in between. The CDR3 sequence is 16 residues long. From germline, CDR1 is SGDLS and CDR2 YYNGEE.

The chain couples TRBV19 to TRBJ1-2; D gene ambiguous. The CDR3 is 16 residues long. Germline V gives CDR1 LNHDA, CDR2 SQIVND (reference sequence). V dropped 7 bases and J dropped 3 bases, with 21 bases sitting between them. CDR3 coding DNA: TGTGCCAGTAAACATCGGGGTCTGGGGATCGACTATGGCTACACCTTC. Protein: CASKHRGLGIDYGYTF.

In its sample, this clone was seen a few times. The chain uses TRBV19 and TRBJ1-3; D is undetermined. V lost 0 bases to trimming and J lost 2 bases, with 8 bases between them. This CDR3 has 15 residues. The germline V gene has CDR1 LNHDA and CDR2 SQIVND (reference sequence). DNA for the CDR3: TGTGCCAGTAGTATAGATCCGGGTACTGGAAACACCATATATTTT. This codes for CASSIDPGTGNTIYF.

CDR3 bases: TGTGCCAGCAGCGCCACAGGGGCGGATAATGAAAAACTGTTTTTT. Protein sequence: CASSATGADNEKLFF. The J gene is TRBJ1-4, the V gene TRBV7-3, with 7 bases lining up with TRBD1. Trimming removed 5 bases from V and 4 bases from J; junction bases left unmatched: 7. The V gene's germline CDR1 is SGHTA and CDR2 FQGTGA. The CDR3 is 15 residues long.

The chain links TRBV3-1 (or the pseudogene TRBV3-2) to TRBJ2-7, with D tentatively TRBD2 (5 bases). The V end lost 4 bases, the J end lost 5 bases, and 15 bases lay between the germline ends. This CDR3 is 14 amino acids long. The V gene's germline CDR1 is LGHDT and CDR2 YNNKEL (reference sequence). CDR3 protein: CASSPRRVRNEQYF. The CDR3 nucleotides are TGTGCCAGCAGCCCCAGGCGGGTTAGAAACGAGCAGTACTTC.

The rearrangement uses TRBV5-1 and TRBJ2-3; 8 nucleotides line up with TRBD2. The length of the CDR3 is 16 residues. The trim removed 0 bases at V and 4 bases at J, leaving 7 bases unmatched. The germline V gene has CDR1 SGHRS and CDR2 YFSETQ. The CDR3 nucleotides are TGCGCCAGCAGCTTGGCCGGGGGGGCCGGTTCAGATACGCAGTATTTT. Translating it yields CASSLAGGAGSDTQYF.

The chain uses TRBV3-1 (or the pseudogene TRBV3-2) and TRBJ2-5; D might be TRBD2 (6 bases). The germline V gene encodes CDR1 LGHDT and CDR2 YNNKEL (reference sequence). The CDR3 consists of 15 residues. Trimming stripped 1 base from V and 4 bases from J, with 13 bases between. The CDR3 DNA follows: TGTGCCAGCAGCCAAGTCCCTAGCGTCCGAGAGACCCAGTACTTC. Its translation: CASSQVPSVRETQYF.

This chain uses TRBV7-6 with TRBJ2-2, with 7 positions matching TRBD1. Losses at the gene ends were 6 bases for V and 6 bases for J; bases not matched to a gene: 7. Germline V gene lookup returns CDR1 SGHVS and CDR2 FNYEAQ. CDR3 size: 14 residues. The CDR3, as DNA: TGTGCCAGCAGACAGACAGGGTCGGCCGGGGAGCTGTTTTTT. Protein: CASRQTGSAGELFF.

This chain connects TRBV2 to TRBJ2-5, with TRBD1 identical over 8 bases. Trimming took 5 bases from V and 5 from J; bases not matched to a gene: 10. This CDR3 has 15 amino acids. The germline CDR1 and CDR2 sequences are SNHLY and FYNNEI. CDR3 sequence reads: CASSQPGTGGETQYF. CDR3 DNA sequence: TGTGCCAGCAGTCAACCCGGGACAGGTGGGGAGACCCAGTACTTC. Full variable domain (outside the CDR3, taken from reference TRBV2 and TRBJ2-5): EPEVTQTPSHQVTQMGQEVILRCVPISNHLYFYWYRQILGQKVEFLVSFYNNEISEKSEIFDDQFSVERPDGSNFTLKIRSTKLEDSAMYFCASSQPGTGGETQYFGPGTRLLVL.

The V and J genes are TRBV4-3 and TRBJ1-5; 10 nucleotides match TRBD1. The CDR3 has 16 residues. In germline, CDR1 is LGHNA, CDR2 YSLEER. The V and J ends lost 0 bases and 6 bases, in that order; junction bases with no gene match: 5. The CDR3 nucleotides read TGCGCCAGCAGCCAAGAATCCGGGACAGGGGTTCAGCCCCAGCATTTT. Its protein product is CASSQESGTGVQPQHF.

A remark on this clone: At one of its ends the junction is not consistent with the germline gene, which may arise from a read error. The chain recombines TRBV7-2 with TRBJ1-5, with D perhaps TRBD1 (5 bases). The CDR3 spans 17 residues. CDR1 and CDR2 (germline): SGHTA, FQGNSA. The DNA for the CDR3 is TGTGCCAGCAGCGTAGCGCCGGGAGAGGGGAGGAATCAGCCCCAGCATTTT. This translates into CASSVAPGEGRNQPQHF.